Detailed here is one T cell receptor (beta chain). The data were taken from a study of CD8 T cells in Susac syndrome. Random hexamers were used to reverse transcribe an amount of roughly 0.5 to 1 ug RNA. TCR beta CDR3 was amplified by immunoSEQ covering 54 Vbeta and 13 Jbeta. TCRdb reanalysed the immunoSEQ multiplex PCR reads using MiXCR and keeps one entry per CDR3 protein. This table has roughly 200,000 distinct CDR3 sequences, about 95% appearing once. The V gene lost 2 bases and the J gene lost 1 base, with 9 bases spanning the gap. The germline V gene encodes CDR1 LGHNA and CDR2 YSLEER. The CDR3 has 14 amino acids. TCR beta from blood CD8+ and CD4+ T cells was sequenced.

This chain joins TRBV4-3 and TRBJ2-7; no clear D gene. The sample taken for sequencing was CD4+ T cells from PBMCs. The TCR comes from a human donor in good health. The CDR3 DNA reads TGCGCCAGCAGCCAAAGTCGTTCGTCCTACGAGCAGTACTTC. This encodes CASSQSRSSYEQYF.